The 26 T cell receptor beta chains presented below share a single source sample, sequenced in a study of blood T cell repertoires in COVID-19 (dated by TCRdb to about 2020). To prepare the library, the immunoSEQ multiplex PCR assay was applied. TCRdb re-hosts the immuneACCESS table, in-frame sequences only. Its copies lack some clones; in the studies checked, an unresolved V gene accounts for under half of them, and the cause for the rest is not known. Within this sample are about 88,000 clones, with 80% to 90% of them counted one time only. The ten largest clones take up around 10% of the sample. Sequencing was performed on peripheral blood. The receptors were sampled from an older man with acute or convalescent COVID-19.

The chain combines TRBV7-3 with TRBJ1-1; D may be TRBD1 (5 bases). This CDR3 is built from 15 residues. Trimming pared 7 bases from V and 0 bases from J, leaving 15 bases between. CDR1 SGHTA and CDR2 FQGTGA come from the germline V gene. CDR3 nucleotides: TGTGCCAGCATCTCAGGGAAATCCATGAACACTGAAGCTTTCTTT. Encoded protein: CASISGKSMNTEAFF.

The V gene is TRBV5-6, the J gene TRBJ1-5; TRBD1 agrees at 9 bases. Germline CDR1 SGHDT, CDR2 YYEEEE. The trim removed 4 bases at V and 1 base at J, leaving 9 bases unmatched. This CDR3 region has 17 residues. The CDR3 spells CASSEGQGGRSNQPQHF. The CDR3 bases are TGTGCCAGCAGCGAGGGACAGGGAGGTAGGAGCAATCAGCCCCAGCATTTT. Filled out from reference TRBV5-6 and TRBJ1-5, the complete variable domain reads DAGVTQSPTHLIKTRGQQVTLRCSPKSGHDTVSWYQQALGQGPQFIFQYYEEEERQRGNFPDRFSGHQFPNYSSELNVNALLLGDSALYLCASSEGQGGRSNQPQHFGDGTRLSIL.

The rearrangement uses TRBV5-1 and TRBJ1-4; D might be TRBD1 (6 bases). This CDR3 is 14 amino acids long. Deletions cut 4 bases from V and 6 bases from J, with 13 bases between. CDR1 SGHRS and CDR2 YFSETQ come from the germline V gene. The CDR3 DNA reads TGCGCCAGCAGCCGACAGGCAGAAGATGAAAAACTGTTTTTT. As protein: CASSRQAEDEKLFF.

CDR3: CASSEQRANYGYTF. CDR3 sequence (DNA): TGTGCCAGCAGTGAACAGCGCGCCAACTATGGCTACACCTTC. V is TRBV2 and J is TRBJ1-2; D remains unclear. The germline gives CDR1 SNHLY, CDR2 FYNNEI. Between the trimmed V and J ends, which lost 2 bases and 2 bases, there was a span of 9 bases. The CDR3 covers 14 residues. The whole variable domain, filled in from reference TRBV2 and TRBJ1-2, reads EPEVTQTPSHQVTQMGQEVILRCVPISNHLYFYWYRQILGQKVEFLVSFYNNEISEKSEIFDDQFSVERPDGSNFTLKIRSTKLEDSAMYFCASSEQRANYGYTFGSGTRLTVV.

The genes are TRBV4-3 and TRBJ2-1; TRBD2 aligns across 9 bases. CDR3 length equals 18 residues. V gave up 0 bases and J gave up 3 bases; unmatched junction bases: 9. Per the germline V gene, CDR1 is LGHNA and CDR2 is YSLEER. CDR3 DNA: TGCGCCAGCAGCCAAGACCCCGCGGGACTAGCAGACTACAATGAGCAGTTCTTC. This encodes CASSQDPAGLADYNEQFF.

This clone was observed a single time. The chain couples TRBV5-1 to TRBJ1-1; no firm D call. The CDR3 length is 13 residues. V dropped 0 bases and J dropped 7 bases, with 10 bases sitting between them. The germline V gene encodes CDR1 SGHRS and CDR2 YFSETQ. CDR3 amino acids: CASSLDRRSEAFF. The CDR3 DNA follows: TGCGCCAGCAGCTTGGATAGGAGAAGTGAAGCTTTCTTT.

This clone appeared a few times. This chain connects TRBV6-5 to TRBJ2-7, with 7 positions matching TRBD2. The germline V gene encodes CDR1 MNHEY and CDR2 SVGAGI. The CDR3 contains 15 residues. J was trimmed by 0 bases and V by 7 bases; bases with no gene match: 9. CDR3 bases: TGTGCCAGCACCCTCAGCGGGGCAAGCTCCTACGAGCAGTACTTC. Its translation is CASTLSGASSYEQYF.

V and J are TRBV16 and TRBJ2-7, with 7 bases fitting TRBD1. The CDR3 has 14 amino acids. CDR1 is KGHSY, CDR2 FQNENV, per germline. The V and J ends lost 4 bases and 2 bases, in that order; junction bases with no gene match: 5. CDR3 sequence (DNA): TGTGCCAGCAGCCCGACCGGGACAGCCTACGAGCAGTACTTC. This gives the protein CASSPTGTAYEQYF.

V usage is TRBV7-2 and J usage is TRBJ2-1; D possibly corresponds to TRBD2 (5 bases). Deletions cut 5 bases from V and 4 bases from J, with 12 bases between. Germline CDR1 SGHTA, CDR2 FQGNSA. The CDR3 runs to 14 residues. CDR3 protein: CASSPDYSYNEQFF. The CDR3 coding sequence is TGTGCCAGCAGCCCCGACTACTCATACAATGAGCAGTTCTTC.

The rearrangement joins TRBV4-1 to TRBJ1-1; D possibly corresponds to TRBD1 (6 bases). V lost 3 bases and J 0 bases, leaving 11 bases between the germline ends. There are 15 residues in the CDR3. Germline-derived CDR1 and CDR2 are MGHRA and YSYEKL. The CDR3 is CASSHEGGLNTEAFF. The CDR3 DNA is TGCGCCAGCAGCCACGAAGGGGGTTTGAACACTGAAGCTTTCTTT.

V is TRBV2 and J is TRBJ1-1; maybe TRBD1 (5 bases). Germline CDR1 is SNHLY and CDR2 is FYNNEI. The V end lost 2 bases, the J end lost 0 bases, and 7 bases lay between the germline ends. This CDR3 has 14 residues. The CDR3 DNA follows: TGTGCCAGCAGTGAAAGGACACTGAACACTGAAGCTTTCTTT. It specifies CASSERTLNTEAFF.

The chain combines TRBV28 with TRBJ2-2; the match to TRBD1 covers 8 bases. The CDR3 loop spans 18 amino acids. CDR1 and CDR2 (germline): MDHEN, SYDVKM. V was clipped by 7 bases and J by 0 bases; unmatched bases: 13. The CDR3 DNA sequence: TGTGCCAGCAAAACTAGGGCCAGGGGGCCAACGAACACCGGGGAGCTGTTTTTT. Translation: CASKTRARGPTNTGELFF.

The chain is built from TRBV21-1 and TRBJ1-2; TRBD1, the D gene given by the table, was not confirmed from the DNA. TRBV21-1 represents a pseudogene. The CDR3 runs 14 residues. The CDR3 sequence is CASSKIQGGYGYTF. The CDR3 DNA reads as TGTGCCAGCAGCAAAATCCAGGGTGGCTATGGCTACACCTTC.

CDR3 sequence: CASSSTGLYAFF. As DNA, the CDR3 is TGTGCCAGCAGCTCTACAGGGTTGTACGCTTTCTTT. The chain is built from TRBV7-2 and TRBJ1-1; possibly TRBD1 for D (6 bases). The germline CDR1 and CDR2 sequences are SGHTA and FQGNSA. This CDR3 is 12 amino acids long. Deletions cut 4 bases from V and 11 bases from J, with 14 bases between.

This clone was found a few times. The rearrangement links TRBV19 to TRBJ1-2, with TRBD1 as a possible D gene (5 bases). The CDR3 runs 14 residues. Trimming cost V 1 base and J 3 bases, with 9 bases left between them. CDR1 is LNHDA, CDR2 SQIVND, per germline (reference sequence). Here the CDR3 DNA reads TGTGCCAGTAGTATAGGCGGGGCGGACTATGGCTACACCTTC. Protein sequence: CASSIGGADYGYTF.

V usage is TRBV19 and J usage is TRBJ2-1; 8 bases are a match to TRBD2. The germline V gene encodes CDR1 LNHDA and CDR2 SQIVND (reference sequence). The CDR3 contains 17 residues. J gave up 5 bases and V 9 bases, and 18 bases lay outside the gene matches. The CDR3 sequence: CARPKTVNSGTNNEQFF. In DNA form, the CDR3 reads TGTGCCAGACCCAAGACAGTAAATAGCGGGACTAACAATGAGCAGTTCTTC.

This clone was recorded only once. CDR3 nucleotide sequence: TGTGCCAGCAGCCCTCCGTCCCTGGAGAACATTCAGTACTTC. Protein product: CASSPPSLENIQYF. V gene TRBV11-3 combines with J gene TRBJ2-4; no clear D gene. V was pared by 5 bases and J by 7 bases, with 15 bases between. The CDR3 has 14 residues. CDR1 is SGHNT, CDR2 YENEEA, per germline.

The chain couples TRBV3-1 (or the pseudogene TRBV3-2) to TRBJ2-7, with 12 bases that match TRBD2. The CDR3 runs 15 residues. After removal of 3 bases from V and 2 bases from J, the junction contained 2 bases not matched to a gene. Germline lookup yields CDR1 LGHDT and CDR2 YNNKEL (reference sequence). The CDR3 spells CASSHGLAGPYEQYF. CDR3 DNA sequence: TGTGCCAGCAGCCACGGACTAGCGGGGCCCTACGAGCAGTACTTC.

This rearrangement joins TRBV7-9 to TRBJ1-4; 9 bases agree with TRBD1. The CDR3 spans 18 residues. CDR1 and CDR2 (germline): SEHNR, FQNEAQ (reference sequence). Unmatched junction bases numbered 15, after V lost 6 bases and J lost 4 bases. CDR3 loop: CASSRDRAAGGYNEKLFF. The CDR3 DNA reads TGTGCCAGCAGTCGGGACAGGGCCGCGGGGGGTTATAATGAAAAACTGTTTTTT.

The rearrangement links TRBV6-6 to TRBJ2-1; perhaps TRBD1 as D (6 bases). The length of the CDR3 is 15 residues. Trimming removed 8 bases from V and 3 bases from J, with 17 bases in between. Germline CDR1 MNHNY, CDR2 SVGAGI (reference sequence). The CDR3 protein is CASRYPQGHYNEQFF. CDR3 DNA: TGTGCCAGCCGATATCCACAGGGACACTACAATGAGCAGTTCTTC.

This chain links TRBV27 with TRBJ2-7, with 8 bases that match TRBD2. With V trimmed by 6 bases and J by 4 bases, 5 bases remained unmatched. This CDR3 comprises 13 residues. In germline, CDR1 is MNHEY, CDR2 SMNVEV (reference sequence). CDR3 nucleotides: TGTGCCAGCAGGAGAGCGGGAGAGTACGAGCAGTACTTC. Protein sequence: CASRRAGEYEQYF.

The chain couples TRBV5-1 to TRBJ2-5, with D maybe TRBD2 (6 bases). CDR1 and CDR2 from the germline V gene are SGHRS and YFSETQ. The CDR3 totals 15 residues. Trimming cost V 3 bases and J 5 bases, with 17 bases left between them. In DNA form, the CDR3 reads TGCGCCAGCAGCTCGTGGGACGAGGGGAGGGAGACCCAGTACTTC. This translates into CASSSWDEGRETQYF. The full variable domain, rest sourced from reference TRBV5-1 and TRBJ2-5, is KAGVTQTPRYLIKTRGQQVTLSCSPISGHRSVSWYQQTPGQGLQFLFEYFSETQRNKGNFPGRFSGRQFSNSRSEMNVSTLELGDSALYLCASSSWDEGRETQYFGPGTRLLVL.

V and J are TRBV10-3 and TRBJ1-1; 7 nucleotides match TRBD1. This CDR3 spans 14 amino acids. Germline V gene lookup returns CDR1 ENHRY and CDR2 SYGVKD. With V trimmed by 7 bases and J by 5 bases, 10 bases remained unmatched. The CDR3 DNA follows: TGTGCCATCAAATGGGACAGTTCGCCTACTGAAGCTTTCTTT. It encodes CAIKWDSSPTEAFF.

V gene TRBV7-9 combines with J gene TRBJ1-1, with D maybe TRBD1 (6 bases). Trimming shortened V by 1 base and J by 4 bases, and 10 bases separated the two germline ends. CDR1 is SEHNR, CDR2 FQNEAQ, per germline (reference sequence). The CDR3 is 14 residues long. The CDR3, as DNA: TGTGCCAGCAGCTTAGGGAGACAGGCCACTGAAGCTTTCTTT. This gives the protein CASSLGRQATEAFF.

J is TRBJ1-5 and V is TRBV4-1, with D unclear. Trimming shortened V by 4 bases and J by 0 bases, and 10 bases separated the two germline ends. The CDR3 totals 15 residues. From germline, CDR1 is MGHRA and CDR2 YSYEKL. The CDR3 nucleotides read TGCGCCAGCAGCCGGAGGGATAATAGCAATCAGCCCCAGCATTTT. This sequence encodes CASSRRDNSNQPQHF.

This clone was seen only a few times. The rearrangement joins TRBV19 to TRBJ1-5; 7 bases line up with TRBD1. CDR1 and CDR2 from the germline V gene are LNHDA and SQIVND (reference sequence). The CDR3 loop spans 15 amino acids. With 9 bases clipped from V and 0 bases from J, the junction kept 8 bases outside the gene matches. The CDR3 sequence: CASRMGQYSNQPQHF. The CDR3 coding sequence is TGTGCCAGCCGAATGGGACAGTATAGCAATCAGCCCCAGCATTTT.